The 5 T cell receptor beta chains listed next were all sequenced from one sample in a study of identifying expanded T cells in peripheral blood. Generated by immunoSEQ multiplex PCR, the TCRdb table keeps only in-frame clones and is missing some. The sample lists around 50,000 clones, roughly 87% occurring once. Sequenced: blood. The receptors were sampled from a person between 18 and 75 years old in good health.

The chain employs TRBV7-2 and TRBJ2-5; a possible D gene is TRBD1 (6 bases). V was clipped by 3 bases and J by 5 bases, with 16 bases between them. Germline CDR1 reads SGHTA; CDR2 reads FQGNSA. CDR3 length: 15 amino acids. CDR3 amino acids: CASSFAGDRGETQYF. In DNA, the CDR3 is TGTGCCAGCAGCTTTGCAGGGGACCGAGGGGAGACCCAGTACTTC.

The V call is TRBV2, the J call TRBJ1-4; the match to TRBD1 covers 9 bases. V lost 10 bases and J lost 7; bases outside the gene matches: 7. This CDR3 contains 13 residues. Germline loops: CDR1 SNHLY, CDR2 FYNNEI. CDR3 amino acids: CATSGTGSEKLFF. The CDR3 nucleotides are TGTGCCACCTCCGGGACAGGGAGTGAAAAACTGTTTTTT.

V and J are TRBV7-8 and TRBJ2-7; maybe TRBD1 (5 bases). The CDR3 consists of 14 residues. Between the trimmed V and J ends, which lost 1 base and 1 base, there was a span of 8 bases. CDR1 is SGHVS and CDR2 is FQNEAQ in the germline V gene. This CDR3 reads CASSLGDSSYEQYF. DNA for the CDR3: TGTGCCAGCAGCTTAGGTGACAGTTCCTACGAGCAGTACTTC.

V is TRBV30 and J is TRBJ1-2; weak D call: TRBD1 (6 bases). The CDR3 has 11 amino acids. V lost 0 bases and J lost 8, with 7 bases in between. Germline CDR1 GTSNPN, CDR2 SVGIG (reference sequence). The CDR3 coding sequence is TGTGCCTGGAGTGTAGGGGGAGGCTACACCTTC. Amino acid sequence: CAWSVGGGYTF.

The rearrangement joins TRBV18 to TRBJ2-7; unclear D gene. Germline CDR1 KGHSH, CDR2 LQKENI. The V gene lost 2 bases and the J gene lost 2 bases, with 7 bases spanning the gap. The CDR3 runs 13 residues. The chain's CDR3 is CASSPIQTYEQYF. CDR3 nucleotide sequence: TGTGCCAGCTCACCAATACAGACCTACGAGCAGTACTTC.